The subject of this entry is one T cell receptor (beta chain). The clone's antigen remains unknown. No quality values exist for individual bases; no much larger clone is one base distant. Libraries came from the immunoSEQ multiplex PCR assay. A mixture of 60 forward primers for TCR Vbeta segments and 13 reverse primers for TCR Jbeta segments was used in the multiplex PCR. The CDR3 region of rearranged TCR beta genes was amplified from genomic DNA with a multiplex PCR assay. On the Illumina HiSeq System, the amplified TCR beta libraries were sequenced as 87-base-pair reads. The study's processing was this. In a later analysis, tens of millions of unique TCR beta chains were counted across the 650 to 750 repertoires, and approximately 11 million of these chains were shared by at least two donors. Raw reads were error-corrected and collapsed into unique sequences by a nearest-neighbor algorithm in which closely related sequences were merged to remove PCR and sequencing errors. V, D and J gene segments were assigned by aligning CDR3 sequences to IMGT reference sequences. For a sequence to be retained, at least a six-nucleotide match to both a V gene segment and a J gene segment was required. A rearrangement counted as productive if the CDR3 had no stop codons and remained in frame with V and J, and every other rearrangement counted as non-productive. CDR3 was defined according to IMGT convention as the region running from the second conserved V-encoded cysteine to the conserved J-encoded phenylalanine. The earlier analysis of 500 to 750 of the donors excluded any sequence lacking an unambiguous match to a single V gene segment. In an earlier analysis of almost 600 of the donors, a V segment was called functional when productive rearrangements were above 56.7%, and segregating when the standard deviation between donors exceeded 5%. To diagnose cytomegalovirus status from the catalog of TCR beta chain sequences, a statistical classification framework was built. In a later analysis, V and J genes were assigned by comparing TCR nucleotide sequences against IMGT/GENE-DB human TR gene sequences. Using the TCRdist pipeline, a later analysis assigned CDR3 sequences along with most-parsimonious VDJ recombination scenarios. A later analysis defined each TCR beta chain by its CDR3 amino acid sequence plus V-gene family, and excluded reads lacking a unique V-gene family. In a later analysis, fewer than 650 highly shared, low-generation-probability nucleotide sequences were removed to address suspected cross-contamination and a sequencing artifact. A later analysis calculated a clonal expansion index for each public chain from normalized within-repertoire ranks of inferred template counts. In a later analysis, generation probabilities were computed using a VDJ recombination model fitted to out-of-frame rearrangements, and the results were checked against IGoR. In a later analysis, TCR-TCR, TCR-HLA and TCR-CMV co-occurrence was scored with hypergeometric tests, and a repertoire-size bias correction was applied to TCR pairs. False discovery rates were estimated in a later analysis by permuting HLA or CMV assignments 20 times. In a later analysis, co-occurring TCRs were grouped with DBSCAN, and TCRdist sequence similarity was added when clustering was performed within HLA-allele-positive subsets. Co-occurrence clustering excluded repertoires with fewer than 30,000 or more than 120,000 public chains, plus five with anomalous nucleotide sharing. The table comes from immuneACCESS by way of TCRdb, which keeps in-frame sequences with V and J called. Part of the clones is missing from these tables; in studies checked, under half for an unresolved V gene and the rest for unknown reasons. That table is the source of V, J and clone size, and D and trimming were worked out from the DNA. In this sample the table shows approximately 100,000 clones, more than 75% of which occur a single time. The ten largest clonotypes hold approximately 3.6% of the sample.

This sample was included in a study of cytomegalovirus exposure and HLA in healthy donors (TCRdb year 2017). For the study in its entirety: In an earlier analysis of approximately 640 of the donors, 250 to 350 Gb of sequence data and 90 million to 120 million unique TCR beta sequences from 180 million or so T cells were reported. A separate validation cohort of some 130 different subjects was used in addition to the approximately 700-subject first cohort. An earlier analysis of 587 of the donors used high-throughput TCR beta sequencing to judge whether each TCR beta V gene segment behaved as functional or pseudogenic. In a later genetic analysis, genome-wide SNP genotypes for about three fifths of the 666 donors were used, and that subset was treated as a discovery cohort. HLA typing included class I and class II loci at four-digit resolution. Roughly 5 DR-DQ haplotypes were handled as single units for association and clustering, since linkage in the cohort was strong. Typing coverage varied by locus: 629-630 donors for A, B, C, DRB1 and DQB1; roughly 500 for DQA1; more than 600 for DPA1; more than 450 for DPB1. Among the roughly 400 genotyped donors, around 81% belonged to the genetic ancestry cluster associated with self-reported Caucasian donors. Using immunosequencing, the study profiled T cell repertoires from fewer than 700 subjects and related those repertoires to cytomegalovirus serostatus. Donor age, sex, ethnicity and CMV serostatus were collected together with the repertoire data. All discovery cohort repertoires had been generated using a single sequencing platform. The later analysis used no new phenotypic data to find candidate immune exposures, relying instead on TCR beta sequences and their occurrence across donors. A later analysis re-analyzed previously published TCR beta repertoires from roughly 600 donors and added high-resolution HLA genotyping to study TCR occurrence patterns. The study aimed to test whether cataloging public T cell receptors could reveal signatures of past pathogen exposure. To predict cytomegalovirus infection status, the study brought together high-throughput TCR immunosequencing, statistical association of individual TCRs with disease status, and machine learning. About 300 gigabases of sequencing data and approximately 85 million unique TCR sequences were included in an early release covering about 700 HLA-typed donors. Among about 400 genotyped donors of the cohort, an average of around 240,000 unique TCR beta nucleotide sequences was sequenced per donor, of which roughly 18% were non-productive. The investigation overall reported the following: Some IMGT-functional V segments, including TRBV6-2 and TRBV6-3, could not be told apart with the 87-base-pair reads, so those segments were excluded. V-gene and J-gene trimming of TCR beta chains was associated with a missense DCLRE1C variant in a later genetic analysis, and the association was replicated in an independent cohort. Most TCR sequences were observed very rarely across donors, whereas some public TCRs were present in many individuals. In vitro tests confirmed that a few of the cytomegalovirus-associated TCR beta chains recognize cytomegalovirus antigens. The only immune exposure information available for the cohort was CMV serostatus. Linkage disequilibrium might explain the correlated functional status among segregating V segments, but an unknown experimental factor could not be excluded. In a later analysis, several top co-occurrence clusters were reported to appear linked to parvovirus B19, influenza, CMV and Epstein-Barr virus. Sequencing depth was assumed to be roughly uniform across donors in the presence/absence analyses, though that assumption may not hold. The sequencing pipeline was judged likely to have produced a cluster of highly shared sequence variants as a technical artifact. According to a later analysis, TCR association rates differed among HLA loci, with DRB1 alleles showing the most associated TCRs and HLA-C alleles showing the fewest. The cohort was sequenced for TCR beta chains only, and without alpha or paired-chain data the features that could be detected were limited. Because HLA typing was unavailable for some donors at each locus, only the typed subset was used in association tests. A further reported finding was that TCR beta sequences accurately predicted the HLA-A and HLA-B alleles for most subjects in the first cohort. In a later analysis, HLA-associated TCR beta chains were found to be more clonally expanded and to have lower generation probabilities than equally common non-associated chains. The classifier was reported to diagnose cytomegalovirus status with high specificity and sensitivity in both the original cohort and the validation cohort. According to a later genetic analysis, donors in an Asian-associated ancestry cluster had fewer N-insertions in productive TCRs than the roughly 670-donor mean. It was suggested by the authors that the approach could potentially be generalized to other disease states and immunological phenotypes. The earlier analysis of approximately 560 of the donors excluded roughly 17 rarely observed V segments, including chromosome 9 orphons, because counts were too low. An earlier analysis of 587 of the donors showed that most TCR beta V segments appeared in productive rearrangements either about 90% or about 30% of the time, which broadly matched IMGT annotations. Most CMV-associated TCR beta chains appeared to be HLA-restricted in a later analysis, and the HLA associations seemed to be driven largely by CMV exposure. Strong co-occurrence of HLA alleles, especially DR and DQ, made assigning TCR associations to individual alleles difficult. A later analysis associated 16,951 TCR beta sequences with specific HLA alleles at a false discovery rate of 0.05. In the study, some 160 TCR beta chains were listed as associated with cytomegalovirus.

The cohort comprised fewer than 750 healthy bone marrow donors. At the time of sampling, all cohort members were nominally healthy, though unrecorded immune exposures were likely present. The donor tested CMV seropositive, placing the donor among the approximately 310 seropositive members of the cohort. Every donor gave a peripheral blood sample, and the peripheral blood mononuclear cells from that sample were used for TCR beta sequencing. The Qiagen DNeasy Blood Extraction Kit was used to extract genomic DNA from the blood cell samples. Taken from cysteine to phenylalanine, the CDR3 has 14 residues. CDR3 DNA only is kept here, 42 bases in frame from base 1. CDR1 and CDR2 were assigned from the germline V gene as SNHLY and FYNNEI. The V end loses 4 bases and the J end loses 1 base, and a stretch of 10 bases separates them.

Sequencing was carried out using PBMCs. The TCR was taken from a woman aged 45-60 years in good health and CMV-seropositive. In this chain, TRBV2 is recombined with TRBJ2-5; matching of 5 bases hints at TRBD2 as the D gene. The DNA is TGTGCCAGCAGTGTAGCGAGCCTCCAAGAGACCCAGTACTTC. It translates as CASSVASLQETQYF. The reference TRBV2 and TRBJ2-5 proteins fill in what lies around the CDR3, so the full variable domain reads EPEVTQTPSHQVTQMGQEVILRCVPISNHLYFYWYRQILGQKVEFLVSFYNNEISEKSEIFDDQFSVERPDGSNFTLKIRSTKLEDSAMYFCASSVASLQETQYFGPGTRLLVL.